This T cell receptor (beta chain) was recorded in a study of tumor and adjacent non-tumor tissue in lung cancer (dated 2018 in TCRdb). Background for the entire study: Patients with adenocarcinoma (approximately 13), squamous cell carcinoma (2) and small cell lung cancer (1) were included in the cohort. Bulk TCRbeta repertoires were compared between lung tumor tissue and matched distant non-tumor lung tissue obtained from fewer than 18 lung cancer patients. The 15 or so patients were aged roughly 30 to 76 years, included some 10 men and 5 women, and had TNM stage I to III disease. In total, sequencing yielded approximately 130,000,000 productive TCRbeta reads, which works out to an average of around 4.2 million reads per sample. For each patient, one tumor sample and one normal lung sample were taken, giving about 31 paired specimens that underwent TCRbeta CDR3 sequencing.

RNA was isolated from bulk, unsorted tissue, and RNA quality was assessed with a NanoDrop ND-1000 and an Agilent 2100. All donors had newly diagnosed lung cancer, had not received prior chemotherapy, and were admitted for thoracic surgery in China between August and November 2014. Patients who had received previous radiotherapy or chemotherapy, or who had another concurrent cancer, were excluded from the study. Surgical tissue pieces of about 1-2.3 cm3 were preserved in RNAlater solution and were kept at -80 degrees C until use. Library preparation used multiplex PCR. Sequencing relied on an Illumina HiSeq 2500. TCRbeta libraries were constructed through three rounds of nested PCR with primers (Table S4) according to protocols adapted from ARM-PCR. Before sequencing, PCR products of 200-500 bp were cut from the gel and purified using the QIAquick gel extraction kit. The original pipeline was this. Reads were cleaned using Trimmomatic, were merged into complete CDR3 sequences using FLASH, and were assigned to V(D)J germline segments using MiTCR. Clonal diversity was computed as the inverse Simpson's index with VDJtools. In-frame sequences without a premature stop codon were defined as productive reads. Clones were called with MiXCR by TCRdb after fastp trimmed the public reads at Q25, and only in-frame beta chains were retained. CDR3 protein duplicates are merged, each entry listing the most common genes and DNA. The V and J calls were determined by TCRdb, not by the authors. The sample includes 84,000 or so distinct CDR3 sequences, with around 59% observed a single time. The ten largest clones represent more than 14% of the sample.

Overall study results and their limits: The sequencing platform is not named in the methods, and unique molecular identifiers are not mentioned. TCR diversity was significantly higher in younger patients, and greater tumor TCR diversity was associated with shorter overall survival and shorter disease-free survival. With only about 16 patients in the cohort, the authors noted that larger samples and more detailed clinical data are needed. Because peripheral blood was not sequenced, blood TCRbeta repertoires in the lung cancer patients of the study were not examined. TCR diversity (inverse Simpson) was significantly higher in tumor than in normal lung tissue (approximately 400 vs 170, P = 0.0075, Mann-Whitney U test). The top 100 clones made up a significantly larger cumulative share of the repertoire in normal lung than in tumor tissue.

This clonotype occurred many times. Its binding antigen is unknown. No base qualities exist here, and no much larger clone lies one base off it. The germline V gene (reference sequence) gives CDR1 as DFQATT and CDR2 as SNEGSKA. The CDR3 runs 12 residues from the cysteine to the phenylalanine. Only CDR3 DNA remains: 36 bases, in frame from the first base. V and J are trimmed by 3 bases and 6 bases, and the gene matches miss 3 bases of the junction. The receptor's source is a man in his sixties or seventies with non-small cell lung cancer. Sequencing was done on a sample of lung tumor tissue. This receptor chain uses TRBV20-1 and TRBJ1-2, and 8 bases in between align with TRBD1. The DNA reads as follows: TGCAGTGCTAGGGACAGGGTTGATGGCTACACCTTC. This translates into CSARDRVDGYTF.